Detailed here is one T cell receptor beta chain. Its matching antigen is unknown. Profiling relied on immunoSEQ multiplex PCR, and the TCRdb table lists in-frame clones only, not all of them. The sample has around 170,000 clones, approximately 86% seen once; the top ten hold about 9.9%. This entry belongs to a study of T cell responses to AZD1222 COVID-19 vaccine. General study results and limits: Vaccine-related CD4 TCRs covered spike, predominating at 160-218 and 743-854. Scientists sampled the repertoires only once the peak T cell response had passed.

The V gene's germline CDR1 is SGHAT and CDR2 FQNNGV. Trimming cost V 5 bases and J 4 bases; bases outside gene matches: 7. The CDR3 length is 16 residues. The material was peripheral blood, obtained 28 days after the second AZD1222 dose. The sequence came from an adult who received the AZD1222 COVID-19 vaccine. The J gene is TRBJ2-2, the V gene TRBV11-2; 10 nucleotides agree with TRBD2. DNA for the CDR3: TGTGCCAGCAGCCCCCGTTTAGCGGGGGGCACCGGGGAGCTGTTTTTT. It translates to CASSPRLAGGTGELFF.